A selection of T cell receptor beta chains follows, all from one sample in a study of shared clonotypes between healthy human individuals. Libraries were prepared by immunoSEQ multiplex PCR; TCRdb keeps only in-frame clonotypes and omits some of them. The sample holds some 2 million clones, approximately 94% seen once. Specimen: naive CD8+ T cells sorted from blood. Every receptor here comes from a man between 18 and 35 years old in good health. The CDR3 runs from the conserved cysteine through the conserved F or W. The D gene is left open where the match is weak. Clone size, where shown, is once, few, many, or a class for clones that have expanded.

V	J	D	size	DNA	CDR3
TRBV4-1	TRBJ1-1	-	-	TGCGCCAGCAGCCAAGCTGAGGTCGGGCACGAAGGCAACACTGAAGCTTTCTTT	CASSQAEVGHEGNTEAFF
TRBV4-1	TRBJ1-1	-	-	TGCGCCAGCAGCCAAGATTACGGACGTCGGGACACTGAAGCTTTCTTT	CASSQDYGRRDTEAFF
TRBV15	TRBJ1-6	-	-	TGTGCCACCAGTGAGGGCCCCACCAATTCACCCCTCCACTTT	CATSEGPTNSPLHF
TRBV5-6	TRBJ2-1	TRBD1	-	TGTGCCAGCAGCCCTACAGGGGGCGTGTACAATGAGCAGTTCTTC	CASSPTGGVYNEQFF
TRBV28	TRBJ2-7	TRBD1	-	TGTGCCAGCAGTCCACAGGGGGCGGAGGGAAAGTACTTC	CASSPQGAEGKYF
TRBV11-2	TRBJ1-1	-	-	TGTGCCAGCAGCTCCCCCGCGGGGGGGAACACTGAAGCTTTCTTT	CASSSPAGGNTEAFF
TRBV7-6	TRBJ2-3	-	-	TGTGCCAGCAGCCTACGGGAGCCGACGGTCTGGGCAGATACGCAGTATTTT	CASSLREPTVWADTQYF
TRBV5-1	TRBJ2-1	-	-	TGCGCCAGCAGCACACCCCCCCGCGATGAGCAGTTCTTC	CASSTPPRDEQFF
TRBV10-3	TRBJ2-2	TRBD2	-	TGTGCCATCGCGGGGGAGAAGCTTAGGGAAGGGCTGTTTTTT	CAIAGEKLREGLFF
TRBV6-1	TRBJ2-7	-	-	TGTGCCAGCAGGACGGTCCTTGGCTACGAGCAGTACTTC	CASRTVLGYEQYF
TRBV2	TRBJ2-5	-	-	TGTGCCAGCATAATAGGACCGGGTGGTGGGGAGACCCAGTACTTC	CASIIGPGGGETQYF
TRBV4-1	TRBJ2-7	-	-	TGCGCCAGCAGCCAATCACTGCGGACAGAATACTACGAGCAGTACTTC	CASSQSLRTEYYEQYF
TRBV25-1	TRBJ1-2	-	-	TGTGCCAGCAGTCTCTCCGACAGCTATGGCTACACCTTC	CASSLSDSYGYTF
TRBV7-9	TRBJ2-1	-	-	TGTGCCAGCAACTTTGACTCTTCATTGGGGAATGAGCAGTTCTTC	CASNFDSSLGNEQFF
TRBV2	TRBJ2-1	TRBD2	-	TGTGCCAGCAGTGAAGCGCGAGGCGGGAGCTCCTACAATGAGCAGTTCTTC	CASSEARGGSSYNEQFF
TRBV29-1	TRBJ1-5	TRBD1	-	TGCAGCGTCTTCGGACAGGGCAGTCAGCCCCAGCATTTT	CSVFGQGSQPQHF
TRBV6-6	TRBJ2-7	TRBD2	once	TGTGCCAGCAGTCCGGGACTAGCGGGGAACTACGAGCAGTACTTC	CASSPGLAGNYEQYF
TRBV28	TRBJ2-1	TRBD2	-	TGTGCCAGCAGTCAACAGGGACTAGCGGGTGATTATGAGCAGTTCTTC	CASSQQGLAGDYEQFF
TRBV13	TRBJ2-7	-	-	TGTGCCAGCAGCAAAGGTTGGGATCTCCCTCTCGAGCAGTACTTC	CASSKGWDLPLEQYF
TRBV7-7	TRBJ2-1	TRBD2	-	TGTGCTGTCGGACAGGGTAAGCGGACTAGCGGGAGCTTATCCTACAATGAGCAGTTCTTC	CAVGQGKRTSGSLSYNEQFF
TRBV27	TRBJ2-2	TRBD2	-	TGTGCCAGCAGGCAAGGAGCGGGATGGGTCACCGGGGAGCTGTTTTTT	CASRQGAGWVTGELFF
TRBV5-6	TRBJ2-7	-	-	TGTGCCAGCAGCGGGGGAGGCGTCTACGAGCAGTACTTC	CASSGGGVYEQYF
TRBV27	TRBJ2-3	-	-	TGTGCCAGCAGTGACCTCGGAGCAACCCGCACAGATACGCAGTATTTT	CASSDLGATRTDTQYF
TRBV7-6	TRBJ2-2	TRBD2	-	TGTGCCAGCAGCCGGACTAGCGGGGGATACACCGGGGAGCTGTTTTTT	CASSRTSGGYTGELFF
TRBV27	TRBJ1-1	-	-	TGTGCCAGCAGTTTAGTCCCAGGCCACACTGAAGCTTTCTTT	CASSLVPGHTEAFF
TRBV2	TRBJ1-5	-	once	TGTGCCAGCAGCGGGCAGGGAGATCAGCCCCAGCATTTT	CASSGQGDQPQHF
TRBV7-2	TRBJ2-4	-	-	TGTGCCAGCAGCTTCCGGCAGGGGTTTGACATTCAGTACTTC	CASSFRQGFDIQYF
TRBV7-2	TRBJ2-1	TRBD2	-	TGTGCCAGCAGCTTTAAATTGGCGGGAGGGCGGGGCTACAATGAGCAGTTCTTC	CASSFKLAGGRGYNEQFF
TRBV27	TRBJ2-7	-	-	TGTGCCAGCAGTCCCTTTTTTGGCGAGCAGTACTTC	CASSPFFGEQYF
TRBV6-5	TRBJ1-2	-	-	TGTGCCAGCACGATCGGACCGTCCCCGAACTATGGCTACACCTTC	CASTIGPSPNYGYTF
TRBV30	TRBJ2-7	TRBD1	-	TGTGCCTGGGGCACAGGGGGCTGGGACGAGCAGTACTTC	CAWGTGGWDEQYF
TRBV5-6	TRBJ2-3	-	-	TGTGCCAGCAGCTTGGCGGCTCGTTCAGATACGCAGTATTTT	CASSLAARSDTQYF
TRBV7-9	TRBJ2-5	-	few	TGTGCCAGCAGCTGGAGGGCCTCGGAGACCCAGTACTTC	CASSWRASETQYF
TRBV6-5	TRBJ2-7	-	-	TGTGCCAGCAGTTTCGGAGAGACCTACGAGCAGTACTTC	CASSFGETYEQYF
TRBV13	TRBJ2-3	TRBD2	once	TGTGCCAGCAGCTTACCGGCCAGCGGGAGTATTGCAGATACGCAGTATTTT	CASSLPASGSIADTQYF
TRBV19	TRBJ2-1	TRBD2	once	TGTGCCAGTAGTATAACTAGCGGGAGGAGTGAGCAGTTCTTC	CASSITSGRSEQFF
TRBV4-2	TRBJ2-2	TRBD2	-	TGTGCCAGCAGCTATAGCGGGGGACCCGGGGAGCTGTTTTTT	CASSYSGGPGELFF
TRBV10-1	TRBJ2-3	TRBD1	-	TGCGCCAGTGCCGGGACAGGGTCAGATACGCAGTATTTT	CASAGTGSDTQYF
TRBV23-1	TRBJ2-5	-	-	TGCGCCAGCAGTCAAAAAAACCTAGAATTTAGGGAGACCCAGTACTTC	CASSQKNLEFRETQYF
TRBV27	TRBJ1-6	-	-	TGTGCCAAGAAGCCCGGGGGATATAATTCACCCCTCCACTTT	CAKKPGGYNSPLHF
TRBV27	TRBJ1-1	-	-	TGTGCCAGCAGTTCCCAAACCTACCATACCGGGAGCTCAGAAGCTTTCTTT	CASSSQTYHTGSSEAFF
TRBV7-2	TRBJ1-6	-	-	TGTGCCAGCACCCCTTCGTATGTTTCACCCCTCCACTTT	CASTPSYVSPLHF
TRBV6-6	TRBJ1-2	-	-	TGTGCCAGCAGTTACTCGGACGAAGGCTACACCTTC	CASSYSDEGYTF
TRBV14	TRBJ2-7	-	-	TGTGCCAGCAGCCCGCAAGGCGCCAGGGTAAGCTTC	CASSPQGARVSF
TRBV27	TRBJ2-3	TRBD1	-	TGTGCCAGCAGTTATGGGACGGACAGGGGGCCGGTTACGCAGTATTTT	CASSYGTDRGPVTQYF
TRBV28	TRBJ1-2	-	-	TGTGCCAGCAGTTTAAGGGGAGGGGGCTATGGCTACACCTTC	CASSLRGGGYGYTF
TRBV2	TRBJ1-2	-	once	TGTGCCAGCAGTGAAGCGGTAACAGCGGATGGCTACACCTTC	CASSEAVTADGYTF
TRBV6-5	TRBJ2-7	TRBD2	-	TGTGCCAGCAGTTATACTAGCGGGAGCTACGAGCAGTACTTC	CASSYTSGSYEQYF
TRBV5-6	TRBJ2-7	TRBD1	-	TGTGCCAGCAGCTCGAGGGACAGTTACGAGCAGTACTTC	CASSSRDSYEQYF
TRBV27	TRBJ1-1	-	-	TGTGCCAGCAGTCCACTATTTACAGGGTGGAGCACTGAAGCTTTCTTT	CASSPLFTGWSTEAFF
TRBV7-9	TRBJ1-1	TRBD1	once	TGTGCCAGCAGCGCCTCAGGGGGAAACACTGAAGCTTTCTTT	CASSASGGNTEAFF
TRBV5-5	TRBJ2-1	-	-	TGTGCCAGCAGCGTCAACGGTGAGCAGTTCTTC	CASSVNGEQFF